The next 9 T cell receptor beta chains were all read from a single sample in a study of T and B cells in COVID-19 patients. BIOMED2 TRB-A/B primer pools were used in multiplex TRB PCR. TCRdb analysed the multiplex PCR reads with MiXCR anew, one entry per CDR3 protein. This table holds 20,000 or so distinct CDR3 sequences, about 31% found once. Blood genomic DNA input for TRB amplification was roughly 230-550 ng. Source material: blood. The receptors stem from a human donor who had recovered from COVID-19.

This clonotype was counted many times. The J gene is TRBJ2-3, the V gene TRBV7-2; TRBD1 or TRBD2 may be the D gene (5 bases each). V was trimmed by 5 bases and J by 8 bases, leaving 20 bases between them. Germline CDR1 and CDR2: SGHTA and FQGNSA. This CDR3 is 15 amino acids long. The chain's CDR3 is CASSDGAHPSGTQYF. The CDR3 DNA reads as TGTGCCAGCAGCGACGGGGCCCACCCTTCGGGTACGCAGTATTTT.

This clonotype occurred many times. J is TRBJ1-4 and V is TRBV18; 7 nucleotides align to TRBD1. CDR3 size: 14 residues. V lost 1 base, J lost 10 bases, and 6 bases stayed unmatched. The germline V gene has CDR1 KGHSH and CDR2 LQKENI. CDR3 sequence reads: CASSPQGASGKLFF. CDR3 in DNA: TGTGCCAGCTCACCACAGGGGGCGAGTGGAAAACTGTTTTTT.

The count of this clonotype is one. The chain is built from TRBV11-3 and TRBJ2-3, with TRBD2 matching 7 bases. The CDR3 totals 14 residues. Germline trimming cut 4 bases from V and 4 bases from J; bases unmatched to any gene: 5. The germline CDR1 and CDR2 sequences are SGHNT and YENEEA. For the CDR3, the DNA is TGTGCCAGCAGCTCCGGACTAGTTGCAGATACGCAGTATTTT. It translates to CASSSGLVADTQYF.

The chain couples TRBV18 to TRBJ2-3; no clear D. Germline loops: CDR1 KGHSH, CDR2 LQKENI. Trimming removed 1 base from V and 3 bases from J, with 5 bases in between. This CDR3 contains 13 residues. The CDR3 sequence is CASSPLGTDTQYF. CDR3 in DNA: TGTGCCAGCTCACCACTCGGGACAGATACGCAGTATTTT.

The chain couples TRBV20-1 to TRBJ2-3; TRBD1 matches 10 bases. Germline CDR1 reads DFQATT; CDR2 reads SNEGSKA (reference sequence). V trimming: 0 bases; J trimming: 2 bases; junction bases outside the gene matches: 2. This CDR3 region has 15 residues. The CDR3 protein is CSARDDRGPTDTQYF. CDR3 nucleotide sequence: TGCAGTGCTAGAGACGACAGGGGGCCCACAGATACGCAGTATTTT.

V and J are TRBV6-1 and TRBJ1-1, with 8 positions matching TRBD1. The CDR3 extends over 14 amino acids. CDR1 is MNHNS, CDR2 SASEGT, per germline. With V trimmed by 1 base and J by 6 bases, 4 bases remained unmatched. The CDR3 region has the DNA TGTGCCAGCAGTGAAGTGGGGACAGGCGCTGAAGCTTTCTTT. Protein: CASSEVGTGAEAFF.

The sample holds a few counts of this clonotype. V and J are TRBV7-3 and TRBJ2-5; 8 positions agree with TRBD1. V shed 5 bases, J shed 0 bases, and the junction held 5 bases outside the gene matches. The germline V gene has CDR1 SGHTA and CDR2 FQGTGA. This CDR3 region has 15 residues. This CDR3 is CASSTRQGYQETQYF. CDR3 in DNA: TGTGCCAGCAGCACCAGACAGGGGTACCAAGAGACCCAGTACTTC.

This clonotype is medium-sized. The V call is TRBV6-5, the J call TRBJ2-3, with a tentative D call TRBD1 (6 bases). Trimming cost V 6 bases and J 4 bases, with 17 bases left between them. CDR1 and CDR2 from the germline V gene are MNHEY and SVGAGI. The CDR3 length is 15 residues. As DNA, the CDR3 is TGTGCCAGCAGGATAGCGTTTAGGGGGTCAGATACGCAGTATTTT. Its translation is CASRIAFRGSDTQYF.

This clonotype was observed a few times. The V and J genes are TRBV12-3 or TRBV12-4 and TRBJ1-4; 9 positions match TRBD1. The CDR3 is made up of 14 amino acids. The V segment lost 6 bases and the J segment 8 bases; nucleotides outside the gene matches: 7. CDR3 amino acids: CASSYRGPEEKLFF. CDR3 DNA sequence: TGTGCCAGCAGCTACAGGGGGCCCGAGGAAAAACTGTTTTTT.